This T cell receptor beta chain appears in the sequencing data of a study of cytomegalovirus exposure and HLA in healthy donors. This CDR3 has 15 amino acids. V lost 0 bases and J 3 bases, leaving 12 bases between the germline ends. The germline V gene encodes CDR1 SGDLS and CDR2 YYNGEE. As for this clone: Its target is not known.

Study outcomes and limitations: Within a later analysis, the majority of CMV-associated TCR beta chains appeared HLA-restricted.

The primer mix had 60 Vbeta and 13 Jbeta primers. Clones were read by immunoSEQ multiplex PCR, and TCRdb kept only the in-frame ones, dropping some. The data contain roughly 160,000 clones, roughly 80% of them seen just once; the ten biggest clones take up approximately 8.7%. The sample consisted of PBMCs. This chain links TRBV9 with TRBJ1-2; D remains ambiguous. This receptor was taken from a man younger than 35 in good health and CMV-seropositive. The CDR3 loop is CASSVGGGSDYGYTF. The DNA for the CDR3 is TGTGCCAGCAGCGTAGGGGGAGGGTCTGACTATGGCTACACCTTC. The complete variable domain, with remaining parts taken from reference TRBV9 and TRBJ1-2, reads DSGVTQTPKHLITATGQRVTLRCSPRSGDLSVYWYQQSLDQGLQFLIQYYNGEERAKGNILERFSAQQFPDLHSELNLSSLELGDSALYFCASSVGGGSDYGYTFGSGTRLTVV.